One and the same sample provided the 26 T cell receptor beta chains below, sequenced in a study of post-analysis software for immune sequencing data. Findings and caveats of the study: Patients showed TRBV5-6, TRBV5-1 and TRBV20-1 among five TRBV segments more frequent than in controls.

Unique molecular identifiers were present in the TCR beta cDNA libraries. In TCRdb, the PCR reads were re-called with MiXCR into one record per CDR3 protein. The data contain roughly 540,000 distinct CDR3 sequences, about a third of them singletons. Their specific antigens are unknown. Sequencing was performed on blood. These receptors were collected from a girl aged 2-17 years with multiple sclerosis.

The rearrangement joins TRBV10-3 to TRBJ2-5; TRBD1 agrees at 9 bases. This CDR3 is built from 15 residues. From germline, CDR1 is ENHRY and CDR2 SYGVKD. Trimming at V came to 2 bases and at J to 4 bases, leaving 5 bases not matched to a gene. The chain's CDR3 is CAISEPTGGAETQYF. Here the CDR3 DNA reads TGTGCCATCAGTGAGCCCACAGGGGGCGCAGAGACCCAGTACTTC.

Many counts were recorded for this clonotype. The V call is TRBV5-1, the J call TRBJ2-7; D may be TRBD1 or TRBD2 (5 bases each). V dropped 0 bases and J dropped 10 bases, with 14 bases sitting between them. The CDR3 is 13 amino acids. CDR1 and CDR2 (germline): SGHRS, YFSETQ. CDR3 nucleotides: TGCGCCAGCAGCTTGGGAGGGGCCGGGGACCAGTACTTC. Translation: CASSLGGAGDQYF.

This clonotype was observed a few times. The V gene is TRBV7-2, the J gene TRBJ2-3; TRBD2 agrees at 8 bases. The CDR3 is 17 residues long. Trimming removed 5 bases from V and 4 bases from J; junction bases left unmatched: 14. Germline loops: CDR1 SGHTA, CDR2 FQGNSA. The CDR3 loop reads CASSPRGGGEGADTQYF. CDR3 in DNA: TGTGCCAGCAGCCCTCGGGGGGGCGGGGAGGGGGCAGATACGCAGTATTTT.

This rearrangement joins TRBV24-1 to TRBJ2-3; D is uncertain. V was pared by 10 bases and J by 1 base, with 14 bases between. Germline V gene lookup returns CDR1 KGHDR and CDR2 SFDVKD. This CDR3 has 14 amino acids. The CDR3 spells CATAVSFGTDTQYF. CDR3 sequence (DNA): TGTGCCACAGCAGTCTCCTTCGGCACAGATACGCAGTATTTT.

In its sample, this clonotype was seen many times. The gene calls are TRBV6-2 or TRBV6-3 and TRBJ2-3; the D call may be TRBD1 or TRBD2 (5 bases each). The V and J ends lost 6 bases and 0 bases respectively, with 13 bases between them. Germline loops: CDR1 MNHEY, CDR2 SVGEGT. The CDR3 extends over 15 amino acids. The CDR3 sequence: CASSSGTASTDTQYF. Here the CDR3 DNA reads TGTGCCAGCAGCTCCGGGACCGCCAGCACAGATACGCAGTATTTT.

This clonotype was observed a handful of times. The rearrangement links TRBV7-9 to TRBJ1-6, with 8 positions matching TRBD1. The CDR3 is made up of 14 amino acids. CDR1 is SEHNR and CDR2 is FQNEAQ in the germline V gene (reference sequence). The V segment lost 4 bases and the J segment 8 bases; nucleotides outside the gene matches: 4. This chain's CDR3 is CASSYRGKDSPLHF. The CDR3 DNA follows: TGTGCCAGCAGCTACAGGGGGAAGGATTCACCCCTCCACTTT.

This clonotype was recorded at least ten times. This sequence joins TRBV29-1 and TRBJ2-1; 11 bases map to TRBD2. Germline loops: CDR1 SQVTM, CDR2 ANQGSEA. The trim removed 3 bases at V and 8 bases at J, leaving 3 bases unmatched. This CDR3 has 13 residues. The CDR3 loop reads CSVDSGGADEQFF. CDR3 sequence (DNA): TGCAGCGTTGATAGCGGGGGGGCCGATGAGCAGTTCTTC.

Comment on this clonotype: A junction end diverges from the germline sequence, so it may reflect a read error. V and J are TRBV6-6 and TRBJ1-4, with a possible D match to TRBD1 (6 bases). CDR1 is MNHNY and CDR2 is SVGAGI in the germline V gene (reference sequence). The CDR3 is 15 amino acids. The CDR3 nucleotides read TGTGCCAGCAGGGGCTCACAGGGAGTTAGTGAAAACCTGTTTTTT. Translated: CASRGSQGVSENLFF.

The rearrangement joins TRBV6-1 to TRBJ1-6, with D perhaps matching TRBD1 (6 bases). Germline V gene lookup returns CDR1 MNHNS and CDR2 SASEGT. V was shortened by 1 base and J by 9 bases, with 10 bases between the two germline ends. The CDR3 has 14 residues. The CDR3 coding sequence is TGTGCCAGCAGTGAAGGAGGGGGACTTTCACCCCTCCACTTT. Protein sequence: CASSEGGGLSPLHF.

This sequence joins TRBV7-2 and TRBJ1-2; 9 nucleotides line up with TRBD1. Germline loops: CDR1 SGHTA, CDR2 FQGNSA. This CDR3 contains 17 residues. V was clipped by 2 bases and J by 8 bases; unmatched bases: 15. CDR3: CASSLSPSGTGWGGYTF. The CDR3 DNA reads as TGTGCCAGCAGCTTAAGCCCCTCCGGGACAGGGTGGGGGGGCTACACCTTC. Full variable domain (rest looked up from reference TRBV7-2 and TRBJ1-2): GAGVSQSPSNKVTEKGKDVELRCDPISGHTALYWYRQSLGQGLEFLIYFQGNSAPDKSGLPSDRFSAERTGGSVSTLTIQRTQQEDSAVYLCASSLSPSGTGWGGYTFGSGTRLTVV.

This clonotype was detected a few times. CDR3: CASSPATGGTGELFF. Here the CDR3 DNA reads TGCGCCAGCAGCCCGGCGACAGGGGGCACCGGGGAGCTGTTTTTT. V usage is TRBV5-1 and J usage is TRBJ2-2; 9 bases map to TRBD1. Germline-derived CDR1 and CDR2 are SGHRS and YFSETQ. The CDR3 loop spans 15 amino acids. The ends lost 4 bases at V and 4 bases at J; junction bases unmatched: 5.

This clonotype was found a few times. The rearrangement links TRBV29-1 to TRBJ2-3; a possible D gene is TRBD1 (6 bases). V dropped 4 bases and J dropped 2 bases, with 10 bases sitting between them. Germline V lookup: CDR1 SQVTM, CDR2 ANQGSEA. The CDR3 consists of 13 residues. DNA for the CDR3: TGCAGCGTTGCGGGACATATCACAGATACGCAGTATTTT. This translates into CSVAGHITDTQYF.

This clonotype was found a few times. The gene calls are TRBV29-1 and TRBJ1-2, with 8 bases aligning to TRBD1. Looked up from germline, CDR1 is SQVTM and CDR2 is ANQGSEA. V lost 7 bases to trimming and J lost 8 bases; unmatched junction nucleotides: 18. This CDR3 is 15 amino acids long. The CDR3 loop is CSASGTGSTTRGYTF. In DNA form, the CDR3 reads TGCAGCGCTAGCGGGACAGGATCTACGACAAGGGGCTACACCTTC.

Only a few counts were recorded for this clonotype. The chain combines TRBV7-3 with TRBJ1-1; no firm D call. Germline-derived CDR1 and CDR2 are SGHTA and FQGTGA. Trimming shortened V by 5 bases and J by 6 bases, and 13 bases separated the two germline ends. This CDR3 is 13 amino acids long. The CDR3 DNA sequence: TGTGCCAGCAGCCGCTCTGCGGTCTCTGAAGCTTTCTTT. Encoded protein: CASSRSAVSEAFF.

The rearrangement links TRBV19 to TRBJ2-7; D not certain. Germline V CDR1 and CDR2: LNHDA, SQIVND (reference sequence). The CDR3 has 11 residues. V shed 3 bases and J shed 10 bases, with 10 bases lying between them. The CDR3 DNA is TGTGCCAGTAGTATGACGGGTCGTCAGTACTTC. This gives the protein CASSMTGRQYF. The full variable domain, rest sourced from reference TRBV19 and TRBJ2-7, is DGGITQSPKYLFRKEGQNVTLSCEQNLNHDAMYWYRQDPGQGLRLIYYSQIVNDFQKGDIAEGYSVSREKKESFPLTVTSAQKNPTAFYLCASSMTGRQYFGPGTRLTVT.

This clonotype showed up just a few times. The chain uses TRBV2 and TRBJ1-2, with 9 bases lining up with TRBD1. Germline loops: CDR1 SNHLY, CDR2 FYNNEI. CDR3 length equals 16 residues. V was clipped by 3 bases and J by 5 bases; unmatched bases: 10. CDR3 DNA sequence: TGTGCCAGCAGTGAGTCCGGGACAGGGTTACATTATGGCTACACCTTC. Its translation is CASSESGTGLHYGYTF.

The chain uses TRBV3-1 and TRBJ2-3; 8 nucleotides line up with TRBD2. CDR1 LGHDT and CDR2 YNNKEL come from the germline V gene (reference sequence). The length of the CDR3 is 15 residues. J was trimmed by 5 bases and V by 0 bases; bases with no gene match: 4. The CDR3 is CASSQDGTRRDTQYF. DNA of the CDR3: TGTGCCAGCAGCCAAGACGGGACTAGGAGAGATACGCAGTATTTT.

This clonotype was seen at least ten times. This chain connects TRBV6-6 to TRBJ2-7; 8 bases agree with TRBD1. This CDR3 contains 14 residues. In germline, CDR1 is MNHNY, CDR2 SVGAGI (reference sequence). V lost 5 bases and J lost 0; bases outside the gene matches: 3. In DNA form, the CDR3 reads TGTGCCAGCAGTGGGACAGGCAGCTCCTACGAGCAGTACTTC. It is translated as CASSGTGSSYEQYF.

The chain recombines TRBV5-1 with TRBJ2-1; 11 bases align to TRBD2. Per germline, CDR1 SGHRS and CDR2 YFSETQ. CDR3 length: 16 residues. V was pared by 3 bases and J by 7 bases, with 9 bases of the junction left unmatched. CDR3 sequence (DNA): TGCGCCAGCAGCTACCCTAGCGGGGGGAAAGGTAATGAGCAGTTCTTC. Protein product: CASSYPSGGKGNEQFF.

This clonotype was detected a few times. The rearrangement joins TRBV6-5 to TRBJ2-5; the D is unclear. The CDR3 is made up of 14 amino acids. Germline V gene lookup returns CDR1 MNHEY and CDR2 SVGAGI. V was clipped by 4 bases and J by 5 bases, with 14 bases between them. The CDR3 reads CASSSRASAETQYF. The CDR3 region has the DNA TGTGCCAGCAGTTCACGGGCGTCAGCGGAGACCCAGTACTTC.

V and J are TRBV5-6 and TRBJ2-3; 11 positions agree with TRBD2. The CDR3 length is 16 residues. The V and J ends lost 4 bases and 1 base, in that order; junction bases with no gene match: 5. CDR1 SGHDT and CDR2 YYEEEE come from the germline V gene. CDR3 protein: CASSGLLAGGTDTQYF. Written as DNA, the CDR3 is TGTGCCAGCAGCGGACTACTAGCGGGGGGCACAGATACGCAGTATTTT.

This clonotype was observed a few times. The chain carries TRBV27 and TRBJ2-3; 11 bases fit TRBD2. The V gene end was trimmed by 7 bases and the J gene end by 2 bases; junction bases not matched to a gene: 8. The V gene's germline CDR1 is MNHEY and CDR2 SMNVEV (reference sequence). This CDR3 has 16 residues. CDR3 DNA: TGTGCCAGCACAGGACTAGCGGGTTCCTCCACAGATACGCAGTATTTT. This encodes CASTGLAGSSTDTQYF.

The chain couples TRBV20-1 to TRBJ2-1; 10 bases are shared with TRBD1. Per the germline V gene, CDR1 is DFQATT and CDR2 is SNEGSKA (reference sequence). Trimming took 0 bases from V and 5 from J; bases not matched to a gene: 10. CDR3 length: 17 residues. The CDR3 DNA reads as TGCAGTGCTAGAGATGTTCGGACAGGGGGACTCAACAATGAGCAGTTCTTC. It encodes CSARDVRTGGLNNEQFF.

J is TRBJ2-7 and V is TRBV28, with D perhaps TRBD2 (5 bases). The V gene lost 11 bases and the J gene lost 3 bases, with 20 bases spanning the gap. The CDR3 sequence is 14 residues long. Per germline, CDR1 MDHEN and CDR2 SYDVKM. CDR3 sequence (DNA): TGTGCCGGCTCTTCTTCCGGGGTTCGCTACGAGCAGTACTTC. Amino acids: CAGSSSGVRYEQYF.

This clonotype has a handful of counts. The rearrangement joins TRBV4-1 to TRBJ2-3; 9 bases align to TRBD1. The trim removed 0 bases at V and 12 bases at J, leaving 4 bases unmatched. The CDR3 is made up of 13 amino acids. From germline, CDR1 is MGHRA and CDR2 YSYEKL. In DNA, the CDR3 is TGCGCCAGCAGCCAAGATCCGGGACAGGGTCAGTATTTT. The encoded protein is CASSQDPGQGQYF.

The chain is built from TRBV29-1 and TRBJ1-1; 7 bases agree with TRBD1. Losses at the gene ends were 1 base for V and 4 bases for J; bases not matched to a gene: 6. Germline CDR1 reads SQVTM; CDR2 reads ANQGSEA. The CDR3 runs to 14 residues. The CDR3 sequence: CSVEVGQVGTEAFF. The CDR3 bases are TGCAGCGTTGAAGTAGGACAGGTGGGCACTGAAGCTTTCTTT.